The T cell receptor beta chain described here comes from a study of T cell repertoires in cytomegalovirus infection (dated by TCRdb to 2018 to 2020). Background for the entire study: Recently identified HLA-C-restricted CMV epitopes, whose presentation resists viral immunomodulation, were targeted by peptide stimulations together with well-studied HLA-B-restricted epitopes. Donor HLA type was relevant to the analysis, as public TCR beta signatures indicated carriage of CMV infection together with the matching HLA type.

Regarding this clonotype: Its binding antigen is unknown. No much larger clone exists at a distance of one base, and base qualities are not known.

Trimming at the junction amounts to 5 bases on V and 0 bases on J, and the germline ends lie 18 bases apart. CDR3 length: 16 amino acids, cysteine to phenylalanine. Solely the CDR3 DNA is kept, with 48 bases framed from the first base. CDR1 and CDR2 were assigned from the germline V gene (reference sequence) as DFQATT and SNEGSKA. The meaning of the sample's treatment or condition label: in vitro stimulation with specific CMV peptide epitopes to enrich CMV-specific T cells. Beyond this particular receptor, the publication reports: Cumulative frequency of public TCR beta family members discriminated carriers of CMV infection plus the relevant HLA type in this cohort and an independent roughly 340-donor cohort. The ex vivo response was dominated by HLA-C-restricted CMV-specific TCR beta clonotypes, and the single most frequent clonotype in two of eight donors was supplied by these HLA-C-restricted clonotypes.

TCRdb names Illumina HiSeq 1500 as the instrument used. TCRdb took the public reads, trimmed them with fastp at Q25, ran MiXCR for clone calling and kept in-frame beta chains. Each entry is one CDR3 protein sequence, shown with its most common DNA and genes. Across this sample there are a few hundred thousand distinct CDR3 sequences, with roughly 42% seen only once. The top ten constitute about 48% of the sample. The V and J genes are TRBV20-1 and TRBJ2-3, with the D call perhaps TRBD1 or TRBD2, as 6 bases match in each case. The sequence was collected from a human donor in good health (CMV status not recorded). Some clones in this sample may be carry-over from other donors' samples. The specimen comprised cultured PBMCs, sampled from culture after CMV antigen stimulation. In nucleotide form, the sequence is TGCAGTGCTGACGTGAACGGGGGCCCTAGCACAGATACGCAGTATTTT. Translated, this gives CSADVNGGPSTDTQYF.